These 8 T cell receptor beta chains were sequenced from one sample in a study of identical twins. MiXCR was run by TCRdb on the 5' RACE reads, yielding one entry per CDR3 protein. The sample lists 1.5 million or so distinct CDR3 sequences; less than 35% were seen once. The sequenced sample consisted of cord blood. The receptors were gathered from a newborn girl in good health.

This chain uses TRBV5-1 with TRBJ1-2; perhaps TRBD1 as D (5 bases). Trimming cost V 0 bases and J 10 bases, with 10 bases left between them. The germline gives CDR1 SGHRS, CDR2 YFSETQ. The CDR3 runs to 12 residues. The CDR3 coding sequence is TGCGCCAGCAGCTTGGTTGACAGATTCTACACCTTC. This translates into CASSLVDRFYTF.

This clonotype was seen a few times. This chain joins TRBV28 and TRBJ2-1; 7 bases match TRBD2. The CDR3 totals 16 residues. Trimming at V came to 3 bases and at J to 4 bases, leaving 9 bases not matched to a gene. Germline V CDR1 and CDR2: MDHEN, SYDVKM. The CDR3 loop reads CASSFLGGGRYNEQFF. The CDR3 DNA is TGTGCCAGCAGTTTCTTGGGGGGGGGGAGGTACAATGAGCAGTTCTTC.

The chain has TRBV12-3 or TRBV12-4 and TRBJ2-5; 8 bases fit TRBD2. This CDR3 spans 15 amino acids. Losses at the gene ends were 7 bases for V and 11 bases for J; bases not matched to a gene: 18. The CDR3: CASTPWRGDYNEQYF. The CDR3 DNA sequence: TGTGCCAGCACCCCTTGGCGGGGGGATTACAATGAGCAGTACTTC.

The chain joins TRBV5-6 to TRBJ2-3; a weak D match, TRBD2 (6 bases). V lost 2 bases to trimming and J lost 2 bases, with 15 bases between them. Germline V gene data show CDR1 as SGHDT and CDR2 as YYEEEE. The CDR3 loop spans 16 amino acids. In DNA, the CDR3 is TGTGCCAGCAGCTTTTATGGAGGGCCTTCCACAGATACGCAGTATTTT. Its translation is CASSFYGGPSTDTQYF. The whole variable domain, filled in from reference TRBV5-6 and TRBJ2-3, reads DAGVTQSPTHLIKTRGQQVTLRCSPKSGHDTVSWYQQALGQGPQFIFQYYEEEERQRGNFPDRFSGHQFPNYSSELNVNALLLGDSALYLCASSFYGGPSTDTQYFGPGTRLTVL.

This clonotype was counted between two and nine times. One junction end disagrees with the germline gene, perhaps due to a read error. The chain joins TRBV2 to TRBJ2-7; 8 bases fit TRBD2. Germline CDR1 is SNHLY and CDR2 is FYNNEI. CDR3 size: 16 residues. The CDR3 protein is CASSEAGTRGVYEQYF. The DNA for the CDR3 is TGTGCCAGCAGCGAAGCCGGGACTAGAGGCGTCTACGAGCAGTACTTC.

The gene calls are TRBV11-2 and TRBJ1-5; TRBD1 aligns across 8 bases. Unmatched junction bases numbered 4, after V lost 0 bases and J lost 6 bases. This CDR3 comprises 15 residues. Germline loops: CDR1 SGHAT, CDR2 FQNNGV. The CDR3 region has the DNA TGTGCCAGCAGCTTAGAGGGGACAGGTTCTCAGCCCCAGCATTTT. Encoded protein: CASSLEGTGSQPQHF.

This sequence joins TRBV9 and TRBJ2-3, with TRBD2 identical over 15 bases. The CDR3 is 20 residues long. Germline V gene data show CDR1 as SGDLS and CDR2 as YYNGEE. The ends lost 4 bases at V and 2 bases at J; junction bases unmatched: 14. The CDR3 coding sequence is TGTGCCAGCAGCACCACTCCGGGACTAGCGGGAGGAGTTACCACAGATACGCAGTATTTT. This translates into CASSTTPGLAGGVTTDTQYF.

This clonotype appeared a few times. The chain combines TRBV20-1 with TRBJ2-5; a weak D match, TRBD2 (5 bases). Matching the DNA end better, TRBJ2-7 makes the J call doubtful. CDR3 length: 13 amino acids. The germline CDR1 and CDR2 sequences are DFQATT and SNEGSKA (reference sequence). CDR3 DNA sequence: TGCAGTGCTAGTGGGGTAGCGATCTACGAGCAGTACTTC. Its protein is CSASGVAIYEQYF.